The 29 T cell receptor beta chains in this list originate from one sample, sequenced in a study of T cell repertoires in cytomegalovirus infection. No antigen has been assigned to these receptors. TCRdb reanalysed the reads using MiXCR and keeps one entry per CDR3 protein. Of about 740,000 distinct CDR3 sequences in the sample, roughly a third are singletons; the top ten hold roughly 18%. The material sequenced was cultured PBMCs, taken from culture after CMV antigen stimulation. These receptor sequences come from a human donor in good health (CMV status not recorded). Some clones in this sample may be carry-over from other donors' samples.

This clonotype occurred a few times. The chain couples TRBV20-1 to TRBJ1-1, with D uncertain. V lost 1 base and J 1 base, leaving 7 bases between the germline ends. There are 13 residues in the CDR3. Looked up from germline, CDR1 is DFQATT and CDR2 is SNEGSKA (reference sequence). The CDR3 nucleotides are TGCAGTGCTAGAGCCCCAGCGAACACTGAAGCTTTCTTT. Amino acid sequence: CSARAPANTEAFF.

This clonotype was observed many times. The chain links TRBV7-2 to TRBJ2-3, with 9 bases lining up with TRBD2. Germline CDR1 and CDR2: SGHTA and FQGNSA. The CDR3 is made up of 16 amino acids. The ends lost 5 bases at V and 1 base at J; junction bases unmatched: 7. In nucleotides, the CDR3 is TGTGCCAGCAGCACCACCTTAGCGGGGGGCACAGATACGCAGTATTTT. Residues: CASSTTLAGGTDTQYF.

In this sample, this clonotype turned up a few times. The chain links TRBV10-3 to TRBJ1-2; D is uncertain. V shed 2 bases and J shed 3 bases, with 16 bases lying between them. Germline V lookup: CDR1 ENHRY, CDR2 SYGVKD. The CDR3 totals 16 residues. As DNA, the CDR3 is TGTGCCATCAGTGAGGGCAGGAACCGGCCGGACTATGGCTACACCTTC. Its translation: CAISEGRNRPDYGYTF.

The rearrangement uses TRBV10-3 and TRBJ1-1; a possible D gene is TRBD1 (5 bases). Germline CDR1 ENHRY, CDR2 SYGVKD. The CDR3 is made up of 14 amino acids. V lost 6 bases to trimming and J lost 4 bases, with 15 bases between them. CDR3 amino acids: CAISPGSGGTEAFF. The CDR3 nucleotides read TGTGCCATCAGCCCCGGTAGTGGGGGCACTGAAGCTTTCTTT.

V is TRBV12-3 or TRBV12-4 and J is TRBJ1-6; TRBD1 matches at 7 bases. V lost 5 bases and J lost 9; bases outside the gene matches: 10. This CDR3 has 15 residues. CDR3 sequence (DNA): TGTGCCAGCAGTATAGGGGGCGGCTTAGGTTCACCCCTCCACTTT. Protein: CASSIGGGLGSPLHF.

CDR3 loop: CASSRNQASRGDTQYF. CDR3 nucleotides: TGTGCCAGCAGCCGTAACCAAGCTTCTAGGGGGGATACGCAGTATTTT. J is TRBJ2-3 and V is TRBV5-4; D possibly corresponds to TRBD1 (6 bases). Trimming left V 4 bases short and J 6 bases short, with 21 bases between. The CDR3 runs to 16 residues. The germline CDR1 and CDR2 sequences are SGHNT and YYREEE (reference sequence).

This chain links TRBV24-1 with TRBJ2-3; D gene unclear. Germline V lookup: CDR1 KGHDR, CDR2 SFDVKD. V dropped 4 bases and J dropped 2 bases, with 6 bases sitting between them. The CDR3 length is 13 residues. DNA for the CDR3: TGTGCCACCAGTGACCCGGACACAGATACGCAGTATTTT. Its protein product is CATSDPDTDTQYF.

The chain uses TRBV19 and TRBJ2-1; D gene uncertain. Trimming stripped 6 bases from V and 8 bases from J, with 20 bases between. Germline-derived CDR1 and CDR2 are LNHDA and SQIVND (reference sequence). This CDR3 contains 15 residues. In DNA, the CDR3 is TGTGCCAGTAGAATATCCTCACTTCGCCGCGATGAGCAGTTCTTC. Protein product: CASRISSLRRDEQFF.

This clonotype was detected only a few times. The chain couples TRBV12-3 or TRBV12-4 to TRBJ2-3, with D perhaps matching TRBD2 (5 bases). V lost 2 bases and J 2 bases, leaving 11 bases between the germline ends. CDR3 size: 15 residues. CDR3 nucleotides: TGTGCCAGCAGTTTAAGAGCGGCGATCACAGATACGCAGTATTTT. Translated: CASSLRAAITDTQYF.

The chain links TRBV7-8 to TRBJ1-1, with D unresolved. The V end was cut by 1 base, the J end by 11 bases, with 14 bases between. Germline V gene sequence: CDR1 SGHVS, CDR2 FQNEAQ. The CDR3 loop spans 13 amino acids. The CDR3 region has the DNA TGTGCCAGCAGCTTAGGGAGCCCCGATACGGCTTTCTTT. Amino acid sequence: CASSLGSPDTAFF.

The chain employs TRBV20-1 and TRBJ2-2; 7 bases agree with TRBD2. Germline-derived CDR1 and CDR2 are DFQATT and SNEGSKA (reference sequence). Losses at the gene ends were 7 bases for V and 2 bases for J; bases not matched to a gene: 4. The CDR3 is made up of 13 amino acids. The CDR3 bases are TGCAGTGGGGACTATTCCAACACCGGGGAGCTGTTTTTT. It is translated as CSGDYSNTGELFF.

In DNA, the CDR3 is TGTGCCAGCAGTTTGATCGAAGGGGATACGCAGTATTTT. As protein: CASSLIEGDTQYF. V gene TRBV5-5 combines with J gene TRBJ2-3, with D unclear. Trimming stripped 5 bases from V and 6 bases from J, with 13 bases between. The CDR3 loop spans 13 amino acids. Germline loops: CDR1 SGHKS, CDR2 YYEKEE (reference sequence).

This clonotype was detected ten times or more. V usage is TRBV12-3 or TRBV12-4 and J usage is TRBJ1-6; D perhaps matches TRBD1 (6 bases). CDR3 length: 14 residues. V shed 6 bases and J shed 7 bases, with 13 bases lying between them. In nucleotides, the CDR3 is TGTGCCAGCAGCCTCAACAGGGACAATTCACCCCTCCACTTT. Protein sequence: CASSLNRDNSPLHF.

This clonotype was found a few times. The rearrangement joins TRBV7-9 to TRBJ1-4, with D unresolved. CDR3 length: 14 residues. Trimming shortened V by 5 bases and J by 12 bases, and 19 bases separated the two germline ends. Germline values: CDR1 SEHNR, CDR2 FQNEAQ (reference sequence). CDR3 sequence: CASSTLQEGRQLFF. CDR3 in DNA: TGTGCCAGCAGCACACTGCAGGAGGGCCGCCAACTGTTTTTT.

The chain links TRBV6-1 to TRBJ2-3, with a tentative D call TRBD1 (6 bases). The ends were cut back, 4 bases at V and 0 bases at J, with 17 bases in the middle. Per germline, CDR1 MNHNS and CDR2 SASEGT. CDR3 length: 17 amino acids. The CDR3 DNA is TGTGCCAGCAGTGTCTGGGCAGGGGCCCAGAGCACAGATACGCAGTATTTT. Translated, it gives CASSVWAGAQSTDTQYF.

There are a few counts of this clonotype. The gene calls are TRBV5-4 and TRBJ2-1; 8 bases agree with TRBD2. There are 15 residues in the CDR3. The trim removed 2 bases at V and 6 bases at J, leaving 7 bases unmatched. Germline lookup yields CDR1 SGHNT and CDR2 YYREEE (reference sequence). In DNA form, the CDR3 reads TGTGCCAGCAGCTTAGCGGGAGTCCTCGCCAATGAGCAGTTCTTC. It codes for CASSLAGVLANEQFF.

The count of this clonotype is one. Compared with germline, one end of the junction differs, possibly owing to a read error. The chain is built from TRBV6-5 and TRBJ1-1; D is possibly TRBD1 (6 bases). Germline CDR1 and CDR2: MNHEY and SVGAGI. The CDR3 sequence is 14 residues long. CDR3: CASSARGWDTDAFF. For the CDR3, the DNA is TGTGCCAGCAGTGCCAGGGGCTGGGACACTGACGCTTTCTTT.

V gene TRBV20-1 combines with J gene TRBJ2-7; D is ambiguous. Germline CDR1 and CDR2: DFQATT and SNEGSKA (reference sequence). The CDR3 covers 14 residues. V was pared by 6 bases and J by 5 bases, with 20 bases between. The CDR3 DNA reads as TGCAGTGCCCCAGCCCCCTTCACGCAGGACGAGCAGTACTTC. It yields the protein CSAPAPFTQDEQYF.

This clonotype has more than one count but fewer than ten. The chain links TRBV7-9 to TRBJ1-2; D remains unclear. CDR1 is SEHNR and CDR2 is FQNEAQ in the germline V gene (reference sequence). Trimming shortened V by 11 bases and J by 8 bases, and 15 bases separated the two germline ends. The CDR3 length is 11 residues. CDR3 in DNA: TGTGCCTGGCTAATGTCGGGCGGCTACACCTTC. Amino acids: CAWLMSGGYTF. The full variable domain, in which reference TRBV7-9 and TRBJ1-2 provide the parts outside the CDR3, is DTGVSQNPRHKITKRGQNVTFRCDPISEHNRLYWYRQTLGQGPEFLTYFQNEAQLEKSRLLSDRFSAERPKGSFSTLEIQRTEQGDSAMYLCAWLMSGGYTFGSGTRLTVV.

CDR3 nucleotides: TGTGCCAGCAGCCCCGGACTAGCGGGCGGGTTCAAGTACTTC. Its protein is CASSPGLAGGFKYF. The chain carries TRBV2 and TRBJ2-7, with TRBD2 matching over 11 bases. Per germline, CDR1 SNHLY and CDR2 FYNNEI. The CDR3 covers 14 residues. The V segment lost 6 bases and the J segment 11 bases; nucleotides outside the gene matches: 12. Using reference TRBV2 and TRBJ2-7 for the parts outside the CDR3, the full variable domain is EPEVTQTPSHQVTQMGQEVILRCVPISNHLYFYWYRQILGQKVEFLVSFYNNEISEKSEIFDDQFSVERPDGSNFTLKIRSTKLEDSAMYFCASSPGLAGGFKYFGPGTRLTVT.

This chain connects TRBV6-6 to TRBJ2-3; tentative D call: TRBD2 (6 bases). With 2 bases removed from V and 1 base from J, the gap between germline ends came to 16 bases. CDR3 length: 17 amino acids. Germline assignment: CDR1 MNHNY and CDR2 SVGAGI (reference sequence). The chain's CDR3 is CASSYPGSAGGTDTQYF. CDR3 nucleotides: TGTGCCAGCAGTTACCCAGGGTCAGCGGGCGGCACAGATACGCAGTATTTT.

This clonotype has more than one count but fewer than ten. This chain joins TRBV7-6 and TRBJ1-6; 9 bases are shared with TRBD1. The CDR3 spans 18 residues. J lost 10 bases, V lost 2 bases, and 15 bases had no gene match. Germline values: CDR1 SGHVS, CDR2 FNYEAQ. CDR3: CASSLFGTGSEVGSPLHF. In DNA form, the CDR3 reads TGTGCCAGCAGCTTATTTGGGACAGGGTCCGAAGTTGGATCACCCCTCCACTTT. Full variable domain (missing parts from reference TRBV7-6 and TRBJ1-6): GAGVSQSPRYKVTKRGQDVALRCDPISGHVSLYWYRQALGQGPEFLTYFNYEAQQDKSGLPNDRFSAERPEGSISTLTIQRTEQRDSAMYRCASSLFGTGSEVGSPLHFGNGTRLTVT.

The chain recombines TRBV27 with TRBJ2-6; tentatively, D is TRBD1 or TRBD2 (5 bases each). The CDR3 is 18 residues long. Looked up from germline, CDR1 is MNHEY and CDR2 is SMNVEV (reference sequence). V was pared by 1 base and J by 1 base, with 14 bases between. The CDR3 is CASSLYLGPPSGANVLTF. Here the CDR3 DNA reads TGTGCCAGCAGTTTATATTTGGGACCGCCATCTGGGGCCAACGTCCTGACTTTC.

CDR3 protein: CASSLGRERYIQYF. The CDR3 DNA reads TGTGCCAGCAGCTTAGGTCGAGAGCGATACATTCAGTACTTC. The genes are TRBV7-9 and TRBJ2-4; D not certain. Germline V gene data show CDR1 as SEHNR and CDR2 as FQNEAQ (reference sequence). V gave up 1 base and J gave up 8 bases, with 12 bases separating them. The CDR3 runs 14 residues.

This clonotype was seen more than once but under ten times. This sequence joins TRBV12-3 or TRBV12-4 and TRBJ1-3, with D possibly being TRBD1 (5 bases). Trimming pared 5 bases from V and 4 bases from J, leaving 18 bases between. The CDR3 sequence is 16 residues long. CDR3 DNA: TGTGCCAGCAGTCCTCCTTCTTGGGGCTTCGGAAACACCATATATTTT. The encoded protein is CASSPPSWGFGNTIYF.

The chain links TRBV6-6 to TRBJ2-2; D gene unclear. Germline assignment: CDR1 MNHNY and CDR2 SVGAGI (reference sequence). This CDR3 region has 14 residues. The ends were cut back, 7 bases at V and 7 bases at J, with 16 bases in the middle. CDR3 amino acids: CASTYKPIDGELFF. Here the CDR3 DNA reads TGTGCCAGCACCTATAAACCGATCGACGGGGAGCTGTTTTTT.

The chain joins TRBV2 to TRBJ1-1, with 9 bases fitting TRBD1. Germline V CDR1 and CDR2: SNHLY, FYNNEI. V gave up 8 bases and J gave up 5 bases; unmatched junction bases: 15. The CDR3 runs to 16 residues. In DNA form, the CDR3 reads TGTGCCAGCGACGGCCCTCGGACAGGGGCGAGGACTGAAGCTTTCTTT. Amino acid sequence: CASDGPRTGARTEAFF. Drawing the rest from reference TRBV2 and TRBJ1-1, the complete variable domain is EPEVTQTPSHQVTQMGQEVILRCVPISNHLYFYWYRQILGQKVEFLVSFYNNEISEKSEIFDDQFSVERPDGSNFTLKIRSTKLEDSAMYFCASDGPRTGARTEAFFGQGTRLTVV.

The gene calls are TRBV7-2 and TRBJ1-6; a possible D gene is TRBD1 (5 bases). Germline CDR1 is SGHTA and CDR2 is FQGNSA. V was trimmed by 1 base and J by 10 bases, leaving 11 bases between them. This CDR3 spans 14 amino acids. CDR3 nucleotide sequence: TGTGCCAGCAGCTTAGAACAGGATTACTCACCCCTCCACTTT. Translation gives CASSLEQDYSPLHF.

The chain uses TRBV19 and TRBJ1-1; D is perhaps TRBD1 (5 bases). CDR1 is LNHDA and CDR2 is SQIVND in the germline V gene (reference sequence). The ends were cut back, 7 bases at V and 3 bases at J, with 15 bases in the middle. The CDR3 runs 14 residues. The DNA for the CDR3 is TGTGCCAGTACCCTACTCGTGGGGGACACTGAAGCTTTCTTT. Amino acid sequence: CASTLLVGDTEAFF. Supplemented by reference TRBV19 and TRBJ1-1, the full variable domain reads DGGITQSPKYLFRKEGQNVTLSCEQNLNHDAMYWYRQDPGQGLRLIYYSQIVNDFQKGDIAEGYSVSREKKESFPLTVTSAQKNPTAFYLCASTLLVGDTEAFFGQGTRLTVV.